This record concerns one T cell receptor beta chain sequence. Between the trimmed V and J ends, which lost 3 bases and 2 bases, there was a span of 11 bases. The CDR3 runs to 15 residues. The germline gives CDR1 MDHEN, CDR2 SYDVKM. This sample was taken from a study of blood T cell repertoires in COVID-19. As for the study in general: Samples representing acute and convalescent COVID-19 were sourced from the United States, Italy and Spain. PBMCs, B-cell-depleted T cells, or T cells provided the cDNA or gDNA that made up the material.

Generated by immunoSEQ multiplex PCR, the TCRdb table keeps only in-frame clones and is missing some. Among 360,000 or so clones, about 88% were seen once, and the ten largest hold just under 3%. Adults between about 18 and 95 years of age took part from 20 to 25 US areas. Either two negative PCRs, clearance, or symptom resolution qualified Cohort 3 donors as recovered. The chain links TRBV28 to TRBJ1-5, with TRBD1 as a possible D gene (6 bases). Sequences were obtained from PBMCs or T cells enriched from blood (not recorded which). This TCR was recovered from a woman between 25 and 40 years old who had recovered from COVID-19. The CDR3 DNA follows: TGTGCCAGCAGTTTGGCAGGGGAAGGCAATCAGCCCCAGCATTTT. Amino acids: CASSLAGEGNQPQHF. Full variable domain (remainder filled in from reference TRBV28 and TRBJ1-5): DVKVTQSSRYLVKRTGEKVFLECVQDMDHENMFWYRQDPGLGLRLIYFSYDVKMKEKGDIPEGYSVSREKKERFSLILESASTNQTSMYLCASSLAGEGNQPQHFGDGTRLSIL.